This TCR beta chain originates from a study of cytomegalovirus exposure and HLA in healthy donors. Regarding the study as a whole: The study designated 150 or so TCR beta chains cytomegalovirus-associated. In vitro work confirmed that a few CMV-associated chains recognize CMV antigens.

With respect to this clone: Its antigen is unidentified.

Sequencing used immunoSEQ multiplex PCR; TCRdb keeps in-frame clones, though not all of them. The sample consists of fewer than 250,000 clones, more than 75% of them appearing once. The V and J ends lost 6 bases and 3 bases, in that order; junction bases with no gene match: 1. Germline loops: CDR1 MDHEN, CDR2 SYDVKM. The CDR3 has 13 residues. The sample consisted of PBMCs. The source is a man younger than 35 in good health and CMV-seronegative. The chain carries TRBV28 and TRBJ2-7; 11 positions agree with TRBD1. The CDR3 DNA is TGTGCCAGCAGAGGGACAGGGGGCTACGAGCAGTACTTC. This codes for CASRGTGGYEQYF.